Each of the 17 T cell receptor beta chains below was sequenced from the same sample in a study of T-cell reconstitution after alpha-beta-depleted transplantation in children. TCRbeta library preparation incorporated unique molecular identifiers. TCRdb used MiXCR to reprocess the PCR reads, holding one entry per CDR3 protein. The repertoire holds approximately 340,000 distinct CDR3 sequences, with 10% as singletons. The input for sequencing was PBMCs from the stem cell graft donor, taken from the stem cell graft. All receptors come from a human donor who donated a stem cell graft to a child with acute lymphoblastic leukemia.

The chain has TRBV12-5 and TRBJ2-1, with 13 bases identical to TRBD2. The V segment lost 6 bases and the J segment 9 bases; nucleotides outside the gene matches: 5. The germline gives CDR1 LGHNT, CDR2 FRNRAP. CDR3 length: 14 amino acids. The CDR3 DNA sequence: TGTGCTAGTGGGGGGGGGACTAGCGGGACTGAGCAGTTCTTC. The encoded protein is CASGGGTSGTEQFF.

At least ten counts were recorded for this clonotype. The chain links TRBV4-2 to TRBJ2-3, with 10 positions matching TRBD2. The CDR3 loop spans 16 amino acids. J lost 3 bases, V lost 1 base, and 4 bases had no gene match. Germline loops: CDR1 LGHNA, CDR2 YNFKEQ. The CDR3 nucleotides read TGTGCCAGCAGCCAAGGGTTAGCGGGAGGAACAGATACGCAGTATTTT. Translating it yields CASSQGLAGGTDTQYF.

The table lists this clonotype with a few counts. V is TRBV12-3 or TRBV12-4 and J is TRBJ2-7, with TRBD1 identical over 9 bases. After removal of 8 bases from V and 2 bases from J, the junction contained 1 base not matched to a gene. This CDR3 has 12 residues. The CDR3 is CASGTGPYEQYF. The DNA for the CDR3 is TGTGCCAGCGGGACAGGGCCCTACGAGCAGTACTTC.

The chain has TRBV11-1 and TRBJ2-1; 8 nucleotides align to TRBD2. CDR1 and CDR2 from the germline V gene are SGHAT and FQDESV (reference sequence). V was clipped by 1 base and J by 4 bases; unmatched bases: 9. CDR3 size: 17 residues. The CDR3 spells CASSLGTDGRGYNEQFF. CDR3 in DNA: TGTGCCAGCAGCTTAGGAACGGACGGGAGGGGATACAATGAGCAGTTCTTC.

There are a few counts of this clonotype. CDR3 amino acids: CASSRGTQQGEQFF. In nucleotides, the CDR3 is TGCGCCAGCAGCCGCGGGACCCAGCAAGGTGAGCAGTTCTTC. This chain links TRBV5-1 with TRBJ2-1, with D possibly matching TRBD2 (6 bases). V was shortened by 4 bases and J by 9 bases, with 17 bases between the two germline ends. Germline V CDR1 and CDR2: SGHRS, YFSETQ. The CDR3 extends over 14 amino acids.

The V gene is TRBV6-5, the J gene TRBJ1-3, with 9 bases that match TRBD1. This CDR3 is built from 16 residues. Unmatched junction bases numbered 2, after V lost 0 bases and J lost 2 bases. Germline V gene sequence: CDR1 MNHEY, CDR2 SVGAGI. In nucleotides, the CDR3 is TGTGCCAGCAGTTACTCACGACAGGGGGCTGGAAACACCATATATTTT. Protein: CASSYSRQGAGNTIYF.

This clonotype has just a few counts. The genes are TRBV12-3 or TRBV12-4 and TRBJ2-1; 8 bases align to TRBD2. Unmatched junction bases numbered 16, after V lost 5 bases and J lost 4 bases. The CDR3 runs to 18 residues. The chain's CDR3 is CASSVVGAGGSPYNEQFF. CDR3 DNA sequence: TGTGCCAGCAGTGTGGTTGGGGCGGGAGGATCCCCATACAATGAGCAGTTCTTC.

This clonotype showed up just a few times. The V gene is TRBV15, the J gene TRBJ2-7; D remains ambiguous. CDR3 length: 17 residues. V lost 0 bases and J 0 bases, leaving 15 bases between the germline ends. Germline CDR1 and CDR2: LNHNV and YYDKDF (reference sequence). CDR3 amino acids: CATSREGLAASSYEQYF. The CDR3 bases are TGTGCCACCAGCAGAGAGGGCTTAGCTGCGAGCTCCTACGAGCAGTACTTC.

The chain has TRBV12-3 or TRBV12-4 and TRBJ2-7, with D perhaps matching TRBD1 or TRBD2 (5 bases each). Trimming pared 6 bases from V and 0 bases from J, leaving 21 bases between. The CDR3 contains 17 residues. Here the CDR3 reads CASSFARGEESSYEQYF. The CDR3 bases are TGTGCCAGCAGCTTCGCCCGAGGGGAAGAGAGCTCCTACGAGCAGTACTTC.

This clonotype showed up many times. The gene calls are TRBV7-3 and TRBJ2-2; D might be TRBD2 (5 bases). The V gene lost 4 bases and the J gene lost 5 bases, with 14 bases spanning the gap. CDR3 length equals 15 residues. Germline-derived CDR1 and CDR2 are SGHTA and FQGTGA. The CDR3 region is CASSSLAGGTGELFF. The CDR3 DNA follows: TGTGCCAGCAGCTCTCTTGCAGGAGGAACCGGGGAGCTGTTTTTT.

The J gene is TRBJ2-7, the V gene TRBV2, with TRBD2 matching over 10 bases. Losses at the gene ends were 6 bases for V and 1 base for J; bases not matched to a gene: 12. The CDR3 totals 17 residues. The germline gives CDR1 SNHLY, CDR2 FYNNEI. The CDR3 protein is CASSNNPGLALSYEQYF. CDR3 DNA: TGTGCCAGCAGCAATAATCCGGGACTAGCGCTTTCCTACGAGCAGTACTTC.

This clonotype was seen a handful of times. This chain links TRBV27 with TRBJ2-1, with 7 bases aligning to TRBD1. This CDR3 spans 15 amino acids. Germline V CDR1 and CDR2: MNHEY, SMNVEV (reference sequence). V trimming: 2 bases; J trimming: 4 bases; junction bases outside the gene matches: 5. CDR3: CASSLETGIYNEQFF. The CDR3 DNA follows: TGTGCCAGCAGTTTAGAGACAGGGATATACAATGAGCAGTTCTTC.

The genes are TRBV12-3 or TRBV12-4 and TRBJ2-1; 7 bases match TRBD2. V shed 3 bases, J shed 9 bases, and the junction held 2 bases outside the gene matches. The CDR3 contains 12 residues. CDR3 coding DNA: TGTGCCAGCAGTTTTGAGCGGGGTGAGCAGTTCTTC. Protein product: CASSFERGEQFF.

The chain joins TRBV6-1 to TRBJ2-3; 7 positions match TRBD2. Germline CDR1 MNHNS, CDR2 SASEGT. V lost 6 bases to trimming and J lost 8 bases; unmatched junction nucleotides: 17. The CDR3 loop spans 16 amino acids. CDR3 sequence (DNA): TGTGCCAGCAGCCTGACTAGCTCAAAAAGTGGAGCTACGCAGTATTTT. This codes for CASSLTSSKSGATQYF.

This clonotype was recorded at least ten times. This chain uses TRBV7-2 with TRBJ1-2; D might be TRBD1 (6 bases). V was cut by 5 bases and J by 1 base, with 11 bases left in between. In germline, CDR1 is SGHTA, CDR2 FQGNSA. The CDR3 spans 14 residues. This chain's CDR3 is CASSRGGGNYGYTF. CDR3 sequence (DNA): TGTGCCAGCAGCCGAGGGGGGGGTAACTATGGCTACACCTTC.

This clonotype was picked up a small number of times. The DNA for the CDR3 is TGCAGTGCTAGAGATCCCCCCCAGAGGGGAAACTATGGCTACACCTTC. It yields the protein CSARDPPQRGNYGYTF. J is TRBJ1-2 and V is TRBV20-1, with D perhaps matching TRBD1 (5 bases). V was shortened by 0 bases and J by 2 bases, with 16 bases between the two germline ends. The CDR3 contains 16 residues. The germline gives CDR1 DFQATT, CDR2 SNEGSKA (reference sequence).

This clonotype was picked up a small number of times. The rearrangement joins TRBV29-1 to TRBJ1-2; perhaps TRBD1 as D (6 bases). The V gene lost 0 bases and the J gene lost 1 base, with 12 bases spanning the gap. Germline V gene lookup returns CDR1 SQVTM and CDR2 ANQGSEA. The length of the CDR3 is 15 residues. The CDR3 coding sequence is TGCAGCGTTGAAGACGGACAGTCCCTTAACTATGGCTACACCTTC. Translation: CSVEDGQSLNYGYTF.